These T cell receptor beta chains were read from a single sample in a study of T cells in localized non-small cell lung cancer. The assay was immunoSEQ multiplex PCR, and TCRdb's table has in-frame clones only and misses some. Of 60,000 to 75,000 clones listed, approximately 84% are singletons. This specimen was peripheral blood, taken before any cancer treatment. The receptors shown here come from a female donor older than 55 with stage I lung adenocarcinoma. Both conserved end residues are part of each CDR3. A D gene is named only where the DNA matches it firmly. Not every row has a clone size; where given, it reads once, few, many or a size class.

d_call: TRBD1
v_call: TRBV2
clone_size: once
j_call: TRBJ2-3
cdr3_aa: CASSPRQGRTDTQYF
cdr3_nt: TGTGCCAGCAGTCCCAGACAGGGACGCACAGATACGCAGTATTTT

d_call: NA
v_call: TRBV7-8
clone_size: once
j_call: TRBJ2-3
cdr3_aa: CASSLFGALSTDTQYF
cdr3_nt: TGTGCCAGCAGCTTGTTCGGGGCCCTTAGCACAGATACGCAGTATTTT

d_call: NA
v_call: TRBV5-1
clone_size: NA
j_call: TRBJ1-3
cdr3_aa: CASSPAHAGTQPGNTIYF
cdr3_nt: TGCGCCAGCAGCCCTGCCCATGCCGGGACGCAACCTGGAAACACCATATATTTT

d_call: NA
v_call: TRBV20-1
clone_size: NA
j_call: TRBJ2-3
cdr3_aa: CSGGASNKQYF
cdr3_nt: TGCAGTGGGGGGGCTAGCAACAAACAGTATTTT

d_call: TRBD1
v_call: TRBV6-1
clone_size: NA
j_call: TRBJ1-4
cdr3_aa: CASSEPGGTGRLRLFF
cdr3_nt: TGTGCCAGCAGTGAACCCGGGGGGACAGGGCGGCTCAGACTGTTTTTT

d_call: NA
v_call: TRBV7-9
clone_size: NA
j_call: TRBJ1-1
cdr3_aa: CASSLAGPQGTEAFF
cdr3_nt: TGTGCCAGCAGCTTGGCCGGGCCTCAGGGGACTGAAGCTTTCTTT

d_call: NA
v_call: TRBV19
clone_size: NA
j_call: TRBJ2-7
cdr3_aa: CASSMSPAGRINYEQYF
cdr3_nt: TGTGCCAGTAGTATGTCCCCAGCAGGCAGGATAAACTACGAGCAGTACTTC

d_call: TRBD1
v_call: TRBV5-1
clone_size: few
j_call: TRBJ1-3
cdr3_aa: CASSEQGQGSMDTIYF
cdr3_nt: TGCGCCAGCAGCGAGCAGGGACAGGGATCTATGGACACCATATATTTT

d_call: NA
v_call: TRBV18
clone_size: NA
j_call: TRBJ1-1
cdr3_aa: CASSPSEVVNTEAFF
cdr3_nt: TGTGCCAGCTCACCATCAGAGGTTGTGAACACTGAAGCTTTCTTT

d_call: NA
v_call: TRBV6-5
clone_size: few
j_call: TRBJ2-7
cdr3_aa: CASSPPGPSYEQYF
cdr3_nt: TGTGCCAGCAGCCCCCCTGGGCCCTCCTACGAGCAGTACTTC

d_call: NA
v_call: TRBV29-1
clone_size: NA
j_call: TRBJ1-2
cdr3_aa: CSVEKGTYGYTF
cdr3_nt: TGCAGCGTTGAAAAGGGGACCTATGGCTACACCTTC

d_call: TRBD2
v_call: TRBV30
clone_size: NA
j_call: TRBJ2-7
cdr3_aa: CAWSVDIGTKYF
cdr3_nt: TGTGCCTGGAGTGTGGATATTGGGACTAAGTACTTC

d_call: NA
v_call: TRBV7-3
clone_size: NA
j_call: TRBJ2-1
cdr3_aa: CASSLRGGDEQFF
cdr3_nt: TGTGCCAGCAGCTTGAGGGGCGGGGATGAGCAGTTCTTC

d_call: NA
v_call: TRBV10-1
clone_size: NA
j_call: TRBJ1-4
cdr3_aa: CASSESTENEKLFF
cdr3_nt: TGCGCCAGCAGTGAGTCAACAGAGAATGAAAAACTGTTTTTT

d_call: NA
v_call: TRBV9
clone_size: NA
j_call: TRBJ1-3
cdr3_aa: CASSAGNSQNTIYF
cdr3_nt: TGTGCCAGCAGCGCCGGGAACAGCCAAAACACCATATATTTT

d_call: NA
v_call: TRBV4-1
clone_size: NA
j_call: TRBJ2-3
cdr3_aa: CASSQEPVSTDTQYF
cdr3_nt: TGCGCCAGCAGCCAAGAACCGGTTAGCACAGATACGCAGTATTTT

d_call: NA
v_call: TRBV6-5
clone_size: NA
j_call: TRBJ1-1
cdr3_aa: CASIQRMNTEAFF
cdr3_nt: TGTGCCAGCATTCAGCGCATGAACACTGAAGCTTTCTTT

d_call: NA
v_call: TRBV5-6
clone_size: NA
j_call: TRBJ2-3
cdr3_aa: CASSAYFSTDTQYF
cdr3_nt: TGTGCCAGCAGCGCCTACTTTAGCACAGATACGCAGTATTTT

d_call: NA
v_call: TRBV5-5
clone_size: once
j_call: TRBJ1-2
cdr3_aa: CASTTLHVYGYTF
cdr3_nt: TGTGCCAGCACCACCCTCCACGTCTATGGCTACACCTTC

d_call: TRBD2
v_call: TRBV13
clone_size: few
j_call: TRBJ2-3
cdr3_aa: CASSTRLAIRVISTDTQYF
cdr3_nt: TGTGCCAGCAGCACCCGACTAGCGATCCGTGTAATCAGCACAGATACGCAGTATTTT

d_call: TRBD1
v_call: TRBV18
clone_size: once
j_call: TRBJ1-1
cdr3_aa: CASSSPGQRGTEAFF
cdr3_nt: TGTGCCAGCTCATCACCGGGACAGCGAGGCACTGAAGCTTTCTTT

d_call: TRBD1
v_call: TRBV5-4
clone_size: NA
j_call: TRBJ2-1
cdr3_aa: CASSLDRGRIGEQFF
cdr3_nt: TGTGCCAGCAGCTTGGACAGGGGGCGCATTGGGGAGCAGTTCTTC

d_call: NA
v_call: TRBV15
clone_size: once
j_call: TRBJ1-2
cdr3_aa: CATSRTTGPPGGYTF
cdr3_nt: TGTGCCACCAGCAGGACGACAGGACCCCCGGGGGGCTACACCTTC

d_call: NA
v_call: TRBV11-3
clone_size: NA
j_call: TRBJ1-5
cdr3_aa: CASSFRERDSNQPQHF
cdr3_nt: TGTGCCAGCAGCTTCCGAGAGAGGGATAGCAATCAGCCCCAGCATTTT

d_call: NA
v_call: TRBV7-9
clone_size: NA
j_call: TRBJ1-1
cdr3_aa: CASSLELSGTEAFF
cdr3_nt: TGTGCCAGCAGCTTAGAGCTGTCGGGAACTGAAGCTTTCTTT

d_call: NA
v_call: TRBV5-4
clone_size: NA
j_call: TRBJ2-5
cdr3_aa: CASRSGLSETQYF
cdr3_nt: TGTGCCAGCAGATCGGGACTCAGTGAGACCCAGTACTTC

d_call: TRBD1
v_call: TRBV5-1
clone_size: NA
j_call: TRBJ2-5
cdr3_aa: CASGTGQETQYF
cdr3_nt: TGCGCCTCAGGGACAGGCCAAGAGACCCAGTACTTC

d_call: NA
v_call: TRBV2
clone_size: NA
j_call: TRBJ1-3
cdr3_aa: CASSGLATRNTIYF
cdr3_nt: TGTGCCAGCAGTGGTCTGGCGACCCGAAACACCATATATTTT

d_call: TRBD2
v_call: TRBV7-9
clone_size: NA
j_call: TRBJ2-7
cdr3_aa: CASSLDPSGTYEQYF
cdr3_nt: TGTGCCAGCAGCCTTGACCCTAGCGGCACCTACGAGCAGTACTTC

d_call: TRBD2
v_call: TRBV12-5
clone_size: NA
j_call: TRBJ2-5
cdr3_aa: CASGLVLFGVGRALETQYF
cdr3_nt: TGTGCTAGTGGTTTGGTATTATTCGGGGTCGGGAGGGCCTTAGAGACCCAGTACTTC

d_call: NA
v_call: TRBV6-5
clone_size: NA
j_call: TRBJ1-5
cdr3_aa: CASSYRVGQPQHF
cdr3_nt: TGTGCCAGCAGTTACAGGGTTGGTCAGCCCCAGCATTTT

d_call: NA
v_call: TRBV7-6
clone_size: NA
j_call: TRBJ2-2
cdr3_aa: CASSLAQGMNTGELFF
cdr3_nt: TGTGCCAGCAGCTTAGCGCAGGGGATGAACACCGGGGAGCTGTTTTTT

d_call: TRBD1
v_call: TRBV18
clone_size: NA
j_call: TRBJ1-5
cdr3_aa: CASSPDRGQGGNQPQHF
cdr3_nt: TGTGCCAGCTCACCAGACAGGGGGCAAGGTGGCAATCAGCCCCAGCATTTT

d_call: NA
v_call: TRBV30
clone_size: NA
j_call: TRBJ1-2
cdr3_aa: CAWSVPNGGYTF
cdr3_nt: TGTGCCTGGAGTGTACCTAACGGGGGCTACACCTTC

d_call: NA
v_call: TRBV27
clone_size: NA
j_call: TRBJ1-3
cdr3_aa: CASSLGGDGNTIYF
cdr3_nt: TGTGCCAGCAGTTTGGGGGGAGATGGAAACACCATATATTTT

d_call: NA
v_call: TRBV11-3
clone_size: NA
j_call: TRBJ1-1
cdr3_aa: CASSLGGNKGAFF
cdr3_nt: TGTGCCAGCAGCTTAGGGGGAAATAAGGGAGCTTTCTTT

d_call: NA
v_call: TRBV2
clone_size: NA
j_call: TRBJ1-1
cdr3_aa: CASSVELDTEAFF
cdr3_nt: TGTGCCAGCAGCGTTGAGTTAGATACTGAAGCTTTCTTT

d_call: NA
v_call: TRBV4-1
clone_size: NA
j_call: TRBJ1-3
cdr3_aa: CASSRGSGSSGNTIYF
cdr3_nt: TGCGCCAGCAGCCGTGGGTCAGGGTCTTCAGGAAACACCATATATTTT

d_call: NA
v_call: TRBV18
clone_size: NA
j_call: TRBJ2-1
cdr3_aa: CASSPTTSPHEQFF
cdr3_nt: TGTGCCAGCTCACCGACGACTAGTCCTCATGAGCAGTTCTTC

d_call: NA
v_call: TRBV5-6
clone_size: NA
j_call: TRBJ1-1
cdr3_aa: CASSLMAPAVF
cdr3_nt: TGTGCCAGCAGCTTAATGGCCCCGGCCGTCTTT

d_call: TRBD1
v_call: TRBV2
clone_size: NA
j_call: TRBJ2-3
cdr3_aa: CASSLLDRVGDTQYF
cdr3_nt: TGTGCCAGCAGCCTCCTGGACAGGGTGGGAGATACGCAGTATTTT

d_call: NA
v_call: TRBV2
clone_size: NA
j_call: TRBJ2-7
cdr3_aa: CASGRNAYEQYF
cdr3_nt: TGTGCCAGCGGCAGGAACGCCTACGAGCAGTACTTC

d_call: TRBD2
v_call: TRBV10-1
clone_size: NA
j_call: TRBJ2-2
cdr3_aa: CASRGGLAGAPTGELFF
cdr3_nt: TGCGCCAGCAGGGGGGGACTAGCGGGAGCTCCCACCGGGGAGCTGTTTTTT

d_call: NA
v_call: TRBV11-2
clone_size: NA
j_call: TRBJ1-1
cdr3_aa: CASSGTANTEAFF
cdr3_nt: TGTGCCAGCTCAGGGACGGCGAACACTGAAGCTTTCTTT

d_call: NA
v_call: TRBV19
clone_size: few
j_call: TRBJ1-3
cdr3_aa: CASNTDGHSGNTIYF
cdr3_nt: TGTGCCAGTAATACCGACGGCCACTCTGGAAACACCATATATTTT

d_call: TRBD2
v_call: TRBV7-2
clone_size: NA
j_call: TRBJ2-3
cdr3_aa: CASSLRGRSTDTQYF
cdr3_nt: TGTGCCAGCAGCTTACGCGGGAGAAGCACAGATACGCAGTATTTT